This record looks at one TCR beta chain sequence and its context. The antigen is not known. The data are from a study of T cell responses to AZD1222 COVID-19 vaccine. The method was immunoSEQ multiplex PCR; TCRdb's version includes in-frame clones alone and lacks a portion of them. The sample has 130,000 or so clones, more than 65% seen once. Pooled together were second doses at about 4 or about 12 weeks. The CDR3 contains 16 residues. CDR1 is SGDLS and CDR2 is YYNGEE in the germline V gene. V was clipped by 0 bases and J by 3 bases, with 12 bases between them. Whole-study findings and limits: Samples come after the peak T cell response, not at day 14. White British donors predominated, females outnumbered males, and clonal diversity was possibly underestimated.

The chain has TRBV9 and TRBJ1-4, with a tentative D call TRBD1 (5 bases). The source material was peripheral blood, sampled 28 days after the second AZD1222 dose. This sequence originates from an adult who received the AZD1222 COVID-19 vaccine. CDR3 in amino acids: CASSVGSGQANEKLFF. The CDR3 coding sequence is TGTGCCAGCAGCGTAGGAAGCGGACAAGCTAATGAAAAACTGTTTTTT.